This entry describes one T cell receptor beta chain. Its antigen remains unidentified. Per germline, CDR1 SGHTA and CDR2 FQGNSA. This CDR3 region has 16 residues. V shed 2 bases and J shed 5 bases, with 19 bases lying between them. These data come from a study of response to subunit inactivated influenza vaccine. General study points: That few new T cells are recruited by each seasonal influenza vaccination was the authors' suggestion.

TCRdb passed the RT-PCR reads through MiXCR, listing each CDR3 protein once. The sample has 550,000 to 800,000 distinct CDR3 sequences; 15% to 19% are singletons. This rearrangement joins TRBV7-2 to TRBJ2-7, with D unclear. The specimen comprised PBMCs from blood, sampled 11 to 12 days after vaccination. The sequence was collected from a middle-aged man who received an inactivated influenza vaccine. CDR3 coding DNA: TGTGCCAGCAGCTTATTAAGTGTGTCCGAAAGGAACGAGCAGTACTTC. This sequence encodes CASSLLSVSERNEQYF. Based on the CDR3 plus reference TRBV7-2 and TRBJ2-7, the full variable domain is GAGVSQSPSNKVTEKGKDVELRCDPISGHTALYWYRQSLGQGLEFLIYFQGNSAPDKSGLPSDRFSAERTGGSVSTLTIQRTQQEDSAVYLCASSLLSVSERNEQYFGPGTRLTVT.